The subject of this entry is one T cell receptor beta chain. Its target antigen remains unknown. Per-base quality was not reported, and no clone a single base away is much larger than it. This specimen belongs to a study of response to subunit inactivated influenza vaccine (dated by TCRdb to 2017 to 2018). As for the study more broadly: To follow how T cells responded to a trivalent subunit inactivated influenza vaccine, the researchers relied on deep quantitative profiling of the T cell receptor repertoire.

Library creation used RT-PCR. The listed sequencing device is Illumina HiSeq 2500. TCRdb trimmed public reads at Q25 via fastp, called clones via MiXCR and kept in-frame beta chains. A single entry per CDR3 protein holds the most common genes and DNA from its merged rows. Across this sample there are 600,000 to 700,000 distinct CDR3 sequences, with 14% seen only once. Roughly 7.2% of the sample is held by the ten biggest clonotypes. Study-wide findings and limitations: It was suggested by the authors that each seasonal influenza vaccination may recruit only a limited number of new T cells.

This TCR was recovered from a man in his forties or fifties who received an inactivated influenza vaccine. Donor details come from another sample of the same person, matched by shared clones. The sample consisted of PBMCs from blood, taken roughly 15 days before vaccination.

The encoded CDR3 is CSATMGLREKLFF. The DNA sequence is TGCAGTGCTACCATGGGGTTACGAGAAAAACTGTTTTTT. This chain is built from TRBV20-1 and TRBJ1-4; the D gene is unclear. In the germline V gene (reference sequence), CDR1 corresponds to DFQATT and CDR2 to SNEGSKA. Trimming at the junction amounts to 4 bases on V and 8 bases on J, and the germline ends lie 14 bases apart. The CDR3 has 13 amino acids, counting the end cysteine and phenylalanine. Just CDR3 DNA is preserved here, 39 bases in frame from base 1.